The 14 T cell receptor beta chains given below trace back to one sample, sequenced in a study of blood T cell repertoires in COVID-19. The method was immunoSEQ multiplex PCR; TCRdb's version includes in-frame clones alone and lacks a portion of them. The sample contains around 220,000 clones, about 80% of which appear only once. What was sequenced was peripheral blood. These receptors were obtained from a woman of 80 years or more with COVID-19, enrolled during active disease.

The CDR3 DNA follows: TGTGCCAGCAGCACACAACAGGCCTTAAGCTCTGGAAACACCATATATTTT. This encodes CASSTQQALSSGNTIYF. The chain has TRBV28 and TRBJ1-3, with D possibly matching TRBD1 (5 bases). Trimming stripped 6 bases from V and 0 bases from J, with 18 bases between. The CDR3 contains 17 residues. CDR1 and CDR2 (germline): MDHEN, SYDVKM.

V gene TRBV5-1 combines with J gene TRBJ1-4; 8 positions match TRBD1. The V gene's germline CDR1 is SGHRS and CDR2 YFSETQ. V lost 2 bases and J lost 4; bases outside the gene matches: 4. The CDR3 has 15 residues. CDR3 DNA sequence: TGCGCCAGCAGCTTAGCGACAGGGGTTAATGAAAAACTGTTTTTT. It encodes CASSLATGVNEKLFF.

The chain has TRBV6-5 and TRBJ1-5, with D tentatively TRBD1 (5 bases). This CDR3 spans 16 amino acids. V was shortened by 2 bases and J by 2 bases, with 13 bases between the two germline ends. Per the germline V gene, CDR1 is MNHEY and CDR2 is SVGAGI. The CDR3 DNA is TGTGCCAGCAGTTACGGGGGGGGAGGTGGCAATCAGCCCCAGCATTTT. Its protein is CASSYGGGGGNQPQHF.

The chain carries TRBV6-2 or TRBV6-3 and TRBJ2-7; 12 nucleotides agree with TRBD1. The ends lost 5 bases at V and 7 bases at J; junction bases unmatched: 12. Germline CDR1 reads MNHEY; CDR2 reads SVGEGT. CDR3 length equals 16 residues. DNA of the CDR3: TGTGCCAGCAGTCAAAGCCGGGGACAGGGGGCGAGAGAGCAGTACTTC. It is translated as CASSQSRGQGAREQYF.

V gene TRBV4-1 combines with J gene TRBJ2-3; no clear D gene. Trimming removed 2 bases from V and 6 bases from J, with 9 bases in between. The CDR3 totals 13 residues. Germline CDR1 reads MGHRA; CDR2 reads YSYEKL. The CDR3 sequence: CASSQYLVDTQYF. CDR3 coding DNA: TGCGCCAGCAGCCAATATCTAGTTGATACGCAGTATTTT.

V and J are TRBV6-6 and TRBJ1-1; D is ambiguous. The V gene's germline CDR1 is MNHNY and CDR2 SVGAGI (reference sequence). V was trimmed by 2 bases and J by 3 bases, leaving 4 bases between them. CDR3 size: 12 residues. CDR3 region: CASSYTDTEAFF. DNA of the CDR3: TGTGCCAGCAGTTACACGGACACTGAAGCTTTCTTT.

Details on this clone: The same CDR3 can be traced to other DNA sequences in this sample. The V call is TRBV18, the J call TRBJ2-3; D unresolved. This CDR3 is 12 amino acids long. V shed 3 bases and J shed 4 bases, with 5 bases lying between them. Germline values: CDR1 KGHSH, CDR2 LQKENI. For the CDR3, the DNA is TGTGCCAGCTCACCCCGGGCAGATACGCAGTATTTT. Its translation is CASSPRADTQYF.

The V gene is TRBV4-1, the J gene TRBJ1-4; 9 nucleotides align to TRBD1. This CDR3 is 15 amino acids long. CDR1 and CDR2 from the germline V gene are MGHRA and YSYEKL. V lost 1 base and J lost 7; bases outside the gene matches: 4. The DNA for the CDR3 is TGCGCCAGCAGCCAAGGGGACAGGGAGGCTGAAAAACTGTTTTTT. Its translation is CASSQGDREAEKLFF.

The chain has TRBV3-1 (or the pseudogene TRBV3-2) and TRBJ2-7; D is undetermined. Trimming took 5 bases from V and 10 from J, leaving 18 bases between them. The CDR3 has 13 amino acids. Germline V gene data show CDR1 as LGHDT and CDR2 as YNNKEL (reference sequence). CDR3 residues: CASSDSPRRRQYF. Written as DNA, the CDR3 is TGTGCCAGCAGCGATTCACCTAGGCGTCGACAGTACTTC.

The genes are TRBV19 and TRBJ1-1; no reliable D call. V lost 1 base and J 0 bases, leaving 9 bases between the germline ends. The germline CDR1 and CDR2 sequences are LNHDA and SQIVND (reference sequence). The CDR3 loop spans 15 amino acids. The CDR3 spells CASSIVPPLNTEAFF. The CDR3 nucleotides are TGTGCCAGTAGTATAGTCCCCCCCTTGAACACTGAAGCTTTCTTT.

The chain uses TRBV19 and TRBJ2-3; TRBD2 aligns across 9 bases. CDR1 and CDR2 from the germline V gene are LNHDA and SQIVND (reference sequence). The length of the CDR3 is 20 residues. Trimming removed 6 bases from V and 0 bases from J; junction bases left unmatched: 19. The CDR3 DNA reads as TGTGCCAGTAGAGCCACCGTTTGGCGGGAGGGCCCCGAGAGCACAGATACGCAGTATTTT. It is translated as CASRATVWREGPESTDTQYF.

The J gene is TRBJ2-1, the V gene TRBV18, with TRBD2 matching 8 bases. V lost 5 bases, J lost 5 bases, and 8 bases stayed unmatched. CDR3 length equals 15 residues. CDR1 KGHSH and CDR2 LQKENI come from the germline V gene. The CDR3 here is CASSSLAGSDNEQFF. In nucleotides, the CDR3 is TGTGCCAGCTCATCCCTAGCGGGCTCTGACAATGAGCAGTTCTTC.

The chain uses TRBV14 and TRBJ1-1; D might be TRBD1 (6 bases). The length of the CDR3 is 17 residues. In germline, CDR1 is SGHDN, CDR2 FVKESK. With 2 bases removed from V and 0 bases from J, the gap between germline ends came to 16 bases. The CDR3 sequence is CASSQLTGSPLNTEAFF. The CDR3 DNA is TGTGCCAGCAGCCAATTAACAGGGAGCCCCCTGAACACTGAAGCTTTCTTT.

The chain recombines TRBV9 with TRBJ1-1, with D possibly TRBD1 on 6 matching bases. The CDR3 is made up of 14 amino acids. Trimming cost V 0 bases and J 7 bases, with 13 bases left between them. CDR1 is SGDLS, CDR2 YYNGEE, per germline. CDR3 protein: CASSVDPGDGEAFF. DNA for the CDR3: TGTGCCAGCAGCGTAGACCCAGGGGACGGTGAAGCTTTCTTT. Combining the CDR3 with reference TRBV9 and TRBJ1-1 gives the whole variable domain DSGVTQTPKHLITATGQRVTLRCSPRSGDLSVYWYQQSLDQGLQFLIQYYNGEERAKGNILERFSAQQFPDLHSELNLSSLELGDSALYFCASSVDPGDGEAFFGQGTRLTVV.